This T cell receptor beta chain was obtained from a study of OX40 agonist ivuxolimab in advanced cancers. Study at large: Eligibility rules accepted prior anti-PD-1, anti-PD-L1 or anti-CTLA-4 therapy, and roughly 42% had some. General study findings and limits: It was not determined which antigens were specifically recognized by the peripheral T cells that had undergone clonal expansion. With doses of 0.1 to 3.0 mg/kg, CD4+ and CD8+ blood T cells had undergone clonal expansion by week 6. Some of the lowest clonal expansion was seen in partial responders at 0.1-3.0 mg/kg.

Note on this clone: The antigen is not known.

Assay used: immunoSEQ multiplex PCR; TCRdb lists only in-frame clones, some missing. The table has about 61,000 clones, 75% to 90% seen once. There are 16 residues in the CDR3. The V gene end was trimmed by 5 bases and the J gene end by 7 bases; junction bases not matched to a gene: 15. Germline V CDR1 and CDR2: SQVTM, ANQGSEA. V gene TRBV29-1 combines with J gene TRBJ1-4; TRBD1 matches at 8 bases. This sequence was found in an adult with an advanced solid tumor such as melanoma, head and neck, liver or kidney cancer. This material consisted of CD4+ or CD8+ T cells sorted from blood, taken in a trial of the OX40 agonist ivuxolimab. Here the CDR3 reads CSVFLIDRGGPEKLFF. CDR3 sequence (DNA): TGCAGCGTTTTTCTGATTGACAGGGGCGGGCCTGAAAAACTGTTTTTT.